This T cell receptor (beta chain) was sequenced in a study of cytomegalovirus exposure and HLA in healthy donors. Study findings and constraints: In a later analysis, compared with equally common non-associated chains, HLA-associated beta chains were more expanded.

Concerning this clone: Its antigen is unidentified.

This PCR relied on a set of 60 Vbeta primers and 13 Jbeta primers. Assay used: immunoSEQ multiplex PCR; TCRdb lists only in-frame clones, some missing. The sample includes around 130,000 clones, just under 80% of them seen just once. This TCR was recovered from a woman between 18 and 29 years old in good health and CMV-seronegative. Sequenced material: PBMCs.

DNA of the CDR3: TGCAGCGTTGCAGAGTCGACAGTAGCTAACTATGGCTACACCTTC. It translates to CSVAESTVANYGYTF. The chain recombines TRBV29-1 with TRBJ1-2, with a possible D match to TRBD1 (5 bases). Trimming pared 4 bases from V and 0 bases from J, leaving 15 bases between. The CDR3 runs 15 residues. The V gene's germline CDR1 is SQVTM and CDR2 ANQGSEA.